The present T cell receptor beta chain was sequenced within a study of Siglec-9 on CD8 T cells in melanoma (dated by TCRdb to the late 2010s). Looking at the study overall: Siglec-9 expression on CD8+ T cells and the role of Siglec-9 in regulating T cells in the melanoma tumor microenvironment were investigated in the study. Findings and caveats that apply to the study as a whole: According to the reported findings, Siglec-9 marked and regulated a subset of effector memory CD8+ T cells that seemed to build up inside melanoma tumors.

Turning to this clone: The antigen this receptor binds is unknown. No base quality values were provided; no much bigger clone lies one nucleotide off.

Receptor libraries were prepared by the immunoSEQ multiplex PCR assay. TCRdb limited this immuneACCESS table to in-frame rearrangements with V and J called. A share of clones is missing; checked studies link under half to unresolved V genes, and the rest is unexplained. The sample table holds about 30,000 clones, of which roughly 78% were seen once. Of the sample, 5.8% falls within the top ten clones. CDR1 and CDR2 are drawn from the germline V gene: MDHEN, SYDVKM. Including the terminal cysteine and phenylalanine, the CDR3 comprises 14 residues. CDR3 DNA only is kept here, 42 bases in frame from base 1. V ends up 6 bases short and J 4 bases short, with an unmatched junction base count of 7.

The source is a human donor in good health. Recombination joined TRBV28 with TRBJ1-2; TRBD1 matches 8 bases in the middle. The sequencing input was Siglec-9- CD8+ T cells sorted from blood. The label giving this sample's cell subset or site can be read as: CD8 T cells lacking Siglec-9. The CDR3 here reads CASRPTGASYGYTF. The nucleotide sequence is given as TGTGCCAGCAGACCGACAGGGGCGTCCTATGGCTACACCTTC.